The 17 T cell receptor beta chains below come from one sample, sequenced in a study of blood T cells in healthy people across ages. A second PCR of 7 to 11 cycles used a sample-barcoded 5' primer and a J-beta primer mix. TCRdb itself ran the 5' RACE reads through MiXCR, one entry per CDR3 protein. The data hold 1.5 million to 2 million distinct CDR3 sequences, with more than 35% observed a single time. Sequenced input: blood. These receptors all come from a human donor in good health.

The chain links TRBV7-2 to TRBJ2-2; possible D gene TRBD2, 5 bases. The CDR3 runs 14 residues. Trimming took 5 bases from V and 3 from J, leaving 10 bases between them. Per germline, CDR1 SGHTA and CDR2 FQGNSA. CDR3 amino acids: CASSPHGDTGELFF. The CDR3 DNA sequence: TGTGCCAGCAGCCCTCACGGGGACACCGGGGAGCTGTTTTTT.

The rearrangement joins TRBV6-6 to TRBJ2-1; 11 nucleotides align to TRBD1. The CDR3 consists of 15 residues. Germline loops: CDR1 MNHNY, CDR2 SVGAGI (reference sequence). J lost 8 bases, V lost 5 bases, and 8 bases had no gene match. The CDR3 is CASSQQGQGAHEQFF. The CDR3 coding sequence is TGTGCCAGCAGTCAACAAGGACAGGGGGCCCATGAGCAGTTCTTC.

This clonotype was counted between two and nine times. The chain employs TRBV7-6 and TRBJ2-7; 7 positions agree with TRBD2. From germline, CDR1 is SGHVS and CDR2 FNYEAQ. The CDR3 has 15 residues. Trimming at V came to 5 bases and at J to 0 bases, leaving 7 bases not matched to a gene. This CDR3 is CASSATGTISYEQYF. As DNA, the CDR3 is TGTGCCAGCAGCGCGACCGGGACTATCTCCTACGAGCAGTACTTC.

This clonotype has only a few counts. This chain connects TRBV9 to TRBJ1-3; no clear D. Between the trimmed V and J ends, which lost 1 base and 0 bases, there was a span of 8 bases. Germline V gene lookup returns CDR1 SGDLS and CDR2 YYNGEE. The CDR3 is 15 amino acids. The CDR3 spells CASSVQIDSGNTIYF. As DNA, the CDR3 is TGTGCCAGCAGCGTACAAATAGACTCTGGAAACACCATATATTTT.

The genes are TRBV5-1 and TRBJ2-4, with D possibly TRBD1 on 5 matching bases. The germline V gene has CDR1 SGHRS and CDR2 YFSETQ. The V end was cut by 1 base, the J end by 13 bases, with 21 bases between. The CDR3 contains 15 residues. The CDR3 here is CASSLTGAIYEWQYF. The DNA for the CDR3 is TGCGCCAGCAGCTTGACTGGGGCCATCTACGAGTGGCAGTACTTC.

The rearrangement links TRBV27 to TRBJ2-3; 10 positions match TRBD2. This CDR3 comprises 15 residues. Losses at the gene ends were 11 bases for V and 2 bases for J; bases not matched to a gene: 10. Germline V gene sequence: CDR1 MNHEY, CDR2 SMNVEV (reference sequence). This CDR3 is CAGGLLAGVTDTQYF. The CDR3 DNA sequence: TGTGCCGGCGGCCTGCTAGCGGGGGTCACAGATACGCAGTATTTT.

This clonotype was seen repeatedly, ten times or more. The chain joins TRBV27 to TRBJ2-7; no clear D gene. Per germline, CDR1 MNHEY and CDR2 SMNVEV (reference sequence). V gave up 6 bases and J gave up 4 bases, with 13 bases separating them. CDR3 length equals 13 residues. The CDR3 coding sequence is TGTGCCAGCAGCCCTGGGATGGGTTACGAGCAGTACTTC. It is translated as CASSPGMGYEQYF.

This clonotype has just a few counts. The rearrangement links TRBV20-1 to TRBJ2-2, with TRBD1 as a possible D gene (6 bases). The CDR3 is made up of 15 amino acids. Trimming cost V 2 bases and J 0 bases, with 10 bases left between them. Germline assignment: CDR1 DFQATT and CDR2 SNEGSKA (reference sequence). CDR3 in amino acids: CSARLGGSNTGELFF. In DNA, the CDR3 is TGCAGTGCTAGACTTGGGGGCTCGAACACCGGGGAGCTGTTTTTT.

The chain couples TRBV6-9 to TRBJ1-1; D is undetermined. There are 13 residues in the CDR3. Germline CDR1 reads MNHGY; CDR2 reads SVAAGI. Trimming cost V 2 bases and J 6 bases, with 10 bases left between them. As DNA, the CDR3 is TGTGCCAGCAGTTATACCAGAACCGCTGAAGCTTTCTTT. Translating it yields CASSYTRTAEAFF.

This rearrangement joins TRBV20-1 to TRBJ1-1; TRBD1 might be the D (5 bases). Germline V gene lookup returns CDR1 DFQATT and CDR2 SNEGSKA (reference sequence). CDR3 size: 11 residues. The CDR3 nucleotides read TGCAGCCCCACAGGGAACACTGAAGCTTTCTTT. It yields the protein CSPTGNTEAFF.

This clonotype appeared a few times. V gene TRBV20-1 combines with J gene TRBJ2-6; D gene uncertain. Germline lookup yields CDR1 DFQATT and CDR2 SNEGSKA (reference sequence). The length of the CDR3 is 16 residues. V gave up 0 bases and J gave up 0 bases, with 9 bases separating them. The CDR3 loop reads CSARDPTASGANVLTF. CDR3 sequence (DNA): TGCAGTGCTAGAGATCCTACAGCCTCTGGGGCCAACGTCCTGACTTTC.

This chain uses TRBV15 with TRBJ2-7; 7 bases line up with TRBD1. The CDR3 is made up of 15 amino acids. J gave up 2 bases and V 4 bases, and 8 bases lay outside the gene matches. In germline, CDR1 is LNHNV, CDR2 YYDKDF (reference sequence). The CDR3 DNA sequence: TGTGCCACCAGCAAAGTGCAAGACAGGGCCTACGAGCAGTACTTC. As protein: CATSKVQDRAYEQYF.

The chain joins TRBV10-3 to TRBJ2-2, with D perhaps TRBD2 (5 bases). The germline CDR1 and CDR2 sequences are ENHRY and SYGVKD. V was pared by 5 bases and J by 3 bases, with 16 bases between. The CDR3 covers 16 residues. As DNA, the CDR3 is TGTGCCATCAGTTACTCCTTAGACGGGGACACCGGGGAGCTGTTTTTT. The encoded protein is CAISYSLDGDTGELFF.

The chain couples TRBV14 to TRBJ1-2, with a possible D match to TRBD1 (6 bases). V lost 5 bases to trimming and J lost 7 bases, with 11 bases between them. This CDR3 is 12 amino acids long. CDR1 and CDR2 from the germline V gene are SGHDN and FVKESK. In DNA form, the CDR3 reads TGTGCCAGCAGCGAACAGGGTATTGGCTACACCTTC. Its protein product is CASSEQGIGYTF. The whole variable domain, remainder taken from reference TRBV14 and TRBJ1-2, is EAGVTQFPSHSVIEKGQTVTLRCDPISGHDNLYWYRRVMGKEIKFLLHFVKESKQDESGMPNNRFLAERTGGTYSTLKVQPAELEDSGVYFCASSEQGIGYTFGSGTRLTVV.

The V call is TRBV6-6, the J call TRBJ2-5; D gene ambiguous. The V gene lost 0 bases and the J gene lost 7 bases, with 12 bases spanning the gap. This CDR3 contains 14 residues. Germline CDR1 MNHNY, CDR2 SVGAGI (reference sequence). CDR3 nucleotide sequence: TGTGCCAGCAGTTACTCCCCAAGCTGGGGGACCCAGTACTTC. It translates to CASSYSPSWGTQYF.

This clonotype was counted between two and nine times. J is TRBJ2-5 and V is TRBV13; 9 nucleotides line up with TRBD2. This CDR3 contains 19 residues. The germline V gene encodes CDR1 PRHDT and CDR2 FYEKMQ (reference sequence). After removal of 1 base from V and 3 bases from J, the junction contained 15 bases not matched to a gene. CDR3 in amino acids: CASSLVPAGGLRVEETQYF. In DNA, the CDR3 is TGTGCCAGCAGCTTAGTTCCAGCGGGGGGACTCCGAGTTGAAGAGACCCAGTACTTC. The full variable domain, its missing parts supplied by reference TRBV13 and TRBJ2-5, is AAGVIQSPRHLIKEKRETATLKCYPIPRHDTVYWYQQGPGQDPQFLISFYEKMQSDKGSIPDRFSAQQFSDYHSELNMSSLELGDSALYFCASSLVPAGGLRVEETQYFGPGTRLLVL.

The chain joins TRBV7-2 to TRBJ2-4, with 8 bases aligning to TRBD1. Per the germline V gene, CDR1 is SGHTA and CDR2 is FQGNSA. The V and J ends lost 5 bases and 1 base, in that order; junction bases with no gene match: 4. The CDR3 has 15 residues. The CDR3 sequence: CASSPRTGAKNIQYF. The CDR3 nucleotides read TGTGCCAGCAGCCCCCGGACAGGGGCCAAAAACATTCAGTACTTC.